A selection of T cell receptor beta chains follows, all from one sample in a study of tumor and adjacent non-tumor tissue in lung cancer. TCRdb re-called the multiplex PCR reads with MiXCR, one entry per CDR3 protein. The sample has approximately 70,000 distinct CDR3 sequences; more than 70% are singletons. Sequenced input: lung tumor tissue. Receptors were obtained from a man aged 55 to 69 with non-small cell lung cancer. The CDR3 runs from the conserved cysteine through the conserved F or W. Fields, in order: V gene, CDR3 length, clone size, D gene, J gene, CDR3 protein, CDR3 DNA. D genes are given only for firm matches. Clone size is not always given. Where it is, it says once, few, many or a class for expanded clones.

>TRBV6-6|14|.|.|TRBJ1-3
CASSYGLNGSTIYF
TGTGCCAGCAGTTACGGGCTTAATGGAAGCACCATATATTTT
>TRBV7-9|13|many|.|TRBJ2-5
CASSPSLFGTQYF
TGTGCCAGCAGCCCCTCTTTATTTGGGACCCAGTACTTC
>TRBV20-1|13|.|.|TRBJ1-1
CSTYPERGPEAFF
TGCAGTACTTACCCTGAGAGGGGTCCTGAAGCTTTCTTT
>TRBV6-5|14|.|TRBD1|TRBJ2-1
CASSYGQGPNEQLF
TGTGCCAGCAGCTACGGACAGGGCCCCAATGAGCAGCTCTTC
>TRBV29-1|15|many|TRBD2|TRBJ2-1
CSVEEASGSWSEQFF
TGCAGCGTTGAAGAAGCCAGCGGGAGTTGGAGTGAGCAGTTCTTC
>TRBV20-1|16|.|.|TRBJ2-3
CSARYPGLAGMDTQYF
TGCAGTGCTAGGTATCCCGGACTTGCGGGCATGGATACACAGTATTTT
>TRBV28|18|.|TRBD2|TRBJ2-7
CASVEGTSGGTAAYEQYF
TGTGCCAGCGTTGAGGGGACTAGCGGGGGAACGGCGGCCTACGAGCAGTACTTC
>TRBV10-1|14|.|.|TRBJ2-2
CASSELGGAGELFF
TGCGCCAGCAGTGAGTTGGGAGGAGCCGGGGAGCTGTTTTTC
>TRBV6-5|12|.|.|TRBJ2-7
CAGSYGSYEQYF
TGTGCCGGCAGTTACGGGAGCTACGAGCAATACTTC
>TRBV28|14|.|TRBD2|TRBJ2-1
CASSPSGAYNEQLF
TGTGCCAGCAGTCCTAGCGGTGCATACAATGAGCAGCTCTTC
>TRBV20-1|16|.|TRBD1|TRBJ1-2
CGARPETGNDPYGYTF
TGCGGTGCTAGACCTGAGACAGGGAATGACCCCTATGGTTACACCTTC
>TRBV6-1|15|.|.|TRBJ2-3
CDSRIQAGSTDTQYF
TGTGACAGCAGGATACAAGCAGGGAGCACAGATACGCAGTATTTT
>TRBV29-1|13|.|TRBD1|TRBJ2-1
CNVAGTGQETQFF
TGCAACGTTGCCGGGACAGGGCAAGAGACCCAGTTCTTC
>TRBV20-1|15|.|TRBD1|TRBJ1-1
CSARMTGPMNTEAFF
TGCAGTGCTAGAATGACAGGGCCGATGAACACTGAAGCTTTCTTT
>TRBV29-1|13|.|.|TRBJ2-7
CSATGANFYEQYF
TGCAGCGCAACGGGGGCTAACTTCTACGAGCAGTACTTC
>TRBV11-3|15|.|.|TRBJ2-5
CASNPGLAEEETQYF
TGTGCCAGCAACCCAGGACTGGCGGAGGAGGAGACCCAGTACTTC
>TRBV20-1|16|.|TRBD1|TRBJ2-4
CSARTPMGRGLSIQYF
TGCAGTGCTAGAACTCCTATGGGCAGGGGGCTGAGCATTCAGTACTTC